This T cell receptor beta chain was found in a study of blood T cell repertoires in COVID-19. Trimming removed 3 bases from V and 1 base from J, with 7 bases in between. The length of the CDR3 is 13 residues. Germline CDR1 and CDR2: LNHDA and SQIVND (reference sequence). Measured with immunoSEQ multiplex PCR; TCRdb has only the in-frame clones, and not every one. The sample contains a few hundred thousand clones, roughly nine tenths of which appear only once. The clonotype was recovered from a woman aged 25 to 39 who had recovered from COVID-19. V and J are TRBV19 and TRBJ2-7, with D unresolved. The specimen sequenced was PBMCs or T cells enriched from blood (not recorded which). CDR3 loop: CASSIWLSYEQYF. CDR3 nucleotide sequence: TGTGCCAGTAGTATCTGGCTTTCCTACGAGCAGTACTTC.